Given below is one T cell receptor (beta chain) in context. Its cognate antigen is unknown. The sample comes from a study of T cell repertoires in cytomegalovirus infection. Turning to the study itself: The public TCR beta signatures pointed to both CMV infection and matching HLA type. Study outcomes and limitations: HLA-C-restricted CMV clonotypes gave the most frequent clonotype in two of eight donors.

TCRdb redid the calling of the reads with MiXCR, one entry per CDR3 protein. The sample shows fewer than 200,000 distinct CDR3 sequences, about 20% of them seen only once. The sequencing sample was made of PBMCs. The sequence was obtained from a human donor in good health (CMV status not recorded). Some clones in this sample may be carry-over from other donors' samples.

CDR3 in DNA: TGTGCCAGTAGTAAAGACAGGGGAAATCAGCCCCAGCATTTT. Translating it yields CASSKDRGNQPQHF. The chain uses TRBV19 and TRBJ1-5; 8 nucleotides align to TRBD1. This CDR3 spans 14 amino acids. V lost 4 bases to trimming and J lost 4 bases; unmatched junction nucleotides: 3. Per germline, CDR1 LNHDA and CDR2 SQIVND (reference sequence).